The 18 T cell receptor beta chains below all came from one sample that was sequenced in a study of human T cells and chemical hapten exposure. One entry per CDR3 protein, called by TCRdb with MiXCR from the RACE reads. This table has tens of thousands of distinct CDR3 sequences, around 6.7% appearing once. The time point here: patch test 2, 6 weeks after DPC sensitization. Treatment here: therapeutic diphenylcyclopropenone sensitization with weekly scalp DPC. This sample comprised whole blood, obtained in connection with sensitization to the hapten diphenylcyclopropenone (DPC). The origin of the receptors is a woman aged 25 to 39 with alopecia areata. Some clones in this sample may be carry-over from other donors' samples.

The sample holds a few counts of this clonotype. The chain is built from TRBV6-2 or TRBV6-3 and TRBJ2-1, with TRBD2 as a possible D gene (7 bases). CDR1 MNHEY and CDR2 SVGEGT come from the germline V gene. This CDR3 spans 13 amino acids. V dropped 10 bases and J dropped 7 bases, with 17 bases sitting between them. The CDR3 loop reads CAIHGGPGNEQFF. The CDR3 nucleotides read TGTGCCATCCACGGGGGGCCGGGGAATGAGCAGTTCTTC.

Of note for this clonotype: A much more abundant neighbour one base away suggests this may be a read error. V is TRBV7-8 and J is TRBJ2-6; D possibly corresponds to TRBD1 (5 bases). Germline V lookup: CDR1 SGHVS, CDR2 FQNEAQ. CDR3 size: 17 residues. In DNA form, the CDR3 reads TGTGCCAGCAGCTTTATGGCCTTATTCTCTGGGGCCAACGTCCTGAATTTC. Translation: CASSFMALFSGANVLNF.

In its sample, this clonotype was seen a few times. The genes are TRBV29-1 and TRBJ1-4, with D hard to call. Germline V lookup: CDR1 SQVTM, CDR2 ANQGSEA. The CDR3 sequence is 13 residues long. V lost 4 bases, J lost 0 bases, and 6 bases lay in between. As DNA, the CDR3 is TGCAGCGTTGGACACACAACTAATGAAAAACTGTTTTTT. It encodes CSVGHTTNEKLFF.

This clonotype was seen more than once but under ten times. This chain connects TRBV4-2 to TRBJ1-1, with D possibly matching TRBD1 (6 bases). Looked up from germline, CDR1 is LGHNA and CDR2 is YNFKEQ. Trimming removed 1 base at V and 4 bases at J, with 13 bases between. The CDR3 covers 15 residues. The CDR3 region has the DNA TGTGCCAGCAGCCAAGCCTCGGACAGTTTCACTGAAGCTTTCTTT. Amino acid sequence: CASSQASDSFTEAFF.

The V gene is TRBV19, the J gene TRBJ1-5; D is possibly TRBD1 (6 bases). V dropped 3 bases and J dropped 5 bases, with 11 bases sitting between them. This CDR3 has 14 amino acids. Germline V gene lookup returns CDR1 LNHDA and CDR2 SQIVND (reference sequence). CDR3 sequence reads: CASSITRQDQPQHF. The CDR3 DNA reads as TGTGCCAGTAGTATCACCCGACAGGATCAGCCCCAGCATTTT.

This chain uses TRBV15 with TRBJ1-1, with TRBD1 identical over 7 bases. Germline V gene sequence: CDR1 LNHNV, CDR2 YYDKDF (reference sequence). The V and J ends lost 3 bases and 0 bases, in that order; junction bases with no gene match: 7. There are 16 residues in the CDR3. The CDR3 DNA sequence: TGTGCCACCAGCAGGAAATTGACAGGGTTGAACACTGAAGCTTTCTTT. It is translated as CATSRKLTGLNTEAFF.

Note on this clonotype: The junction departs from the called germline gene at one end, perhaps through a read error. The gene calls are TRBV12-3 or TRBV12-4 and TRBJ1-5, with D unclear. This CDR3 has 13 residues. CDR3 protein: CASRNSRNQPQNF. In DNA form, the CDR3 reads TGTGCCAGCAGAAACAGCCGCAATCAGCCCCAGAATTTT.

This clonotype was seen many times. V and J are TRBV19 and TRBJ1-1; TRBD1 might be the D (6 bases). CDR1 and CDR2 from the germline V gene are LNHDA and SQIVND (reference sequence). Trimming pared 7 bases from V and 1 base from J, leaving 7 bases between. The CDR3 is 12 residues long. CDR3 DNA sequence: TGTGCCAGTAAACAGGGGAACACTGAAGCTTTCTTT. Amino acid sequence: CASKQGNTEAFF.

This clonotype was counted many times. The V call is TRBV3-1, the J call TRBJ1-1, with no clear D. CDR1 is LGHDT and CDR2 is YNNKEL in the germline V gene (reference sequence). Trimming left V 0 bases short and J 0 bases short, with 11 bases between. The CDR3 contains 16 residues. DNA of the CDR3: TGTGCCAGCAGCCAAGAACACCTGCTCATGAACACTGAAGCTTTCTTT. Translation gives CASSQEHLLMNTEAFF.

This clonotype was counted ten times or more. The chain is built from TRBV2 and TRBJ2-3; TRBD1 matches at 7 bases. Trimming cost V 5 bases and J 4 bases; bases outside gene matches: 9. This CDR3 comprises 15 residues. Germline CDR1 SNHLY, CDR2 FYNNEI. CDR3 in amino acids: CASSPEGAGADTQYF. CDR3 nucleotide sequence: TGTGCCAGCAGTCCCGAGGGGGCAGGGGCAGATACGCAGTATTTT. The full variable domain, rest sourced from reference TRBV2 and TRBJ2-3, is EPEVTQTPSHQVTQMGQEVILRCVPISNHLYFYWYRQILGQKVEFLVSFYNNEISEKSEIFDDQFSVERPDGSNFTLKIRSTKLEDSAMYFCASSPEGAGADTQYFGPGTRLTVL.

This clonotype showed up many times. The chain carries TRBV5-1 and TRBJ1-5; unclear D gene. Germline V gene sequence: CDR1 SGHRS, CDR2 YFSETQ. The CDR3 is made up of 15 amino acids. With 4 bases removed from V and 2 bases from J, the gap between germline ends came to 13 bases. The DNA for the CDR3 is TGCGCCAGCAGCGCTGACCCCGGCGGCAATCAGCCCCAGCATTTT. Amino acid sequence: CASSADPGGNQPQHF.

This clonotype was observed a handful of times. The CDR3 protein is CASKGQGPGELFF. The CDR3 nucleotides read TGCGCCAGCAAGGGACAGGGGCCCGGGGAGCTGTTTTTT. J is TRBJ2-2 and V is TRBV5-1, with TRBD1 matching over 10 bases. V lost 6 bases to trimming and J lost 6 bases; unmatched junction nucleotides: 2. The length of the CDR3 is 13 residues. The germline CDR1 and CDR2 sequences are SGHRS and YFSETQ.

The chain couples TRBV11-1 to TRBJ1-1; maybe TRBD1 (5 bases). The germline V gene has CDR1 SGHAT and CDR2 FQDESV (reference sequence). Deletions cut 5 bases from V and 4 bases from J, with 11 bases between. The CDR3 length is 13 residues. As DNA, the CDR3 is TGTGCCAGCAGCCAGCAGGGTACCACTGAAGCTTTCTTT. This sequence encodes CASSQQGTTEAFF.

This clonotype has ten or more counts. This chain joins TRBV5-1 and TRBJ1-4; TRBD1 matches at 7 bases. Germline-derived CDR1 and CDR2 are SGHRS and YFSETQ. V was pared by 4 bases and J by 2 bases, with 2 bases of the junction left unmatched. The CDR3 consists of 14 residues. The CDR3 region is CASSQGQTNEKLFF. The CDR3 nucleotides read TGCGCCAGCAGCCAGGGACAGACTAATGAAAAACTGTTTTTT.

This clonotype was seen ten or more times. The chain joins TRBV2 to TRBJ2-4; possibly TRBD2 for D (5 bases). This CDR3 spans 14 amino acids. Trimming took off 7 bases at V and 8 bases at J, with 18 bases between the two ends. Germline CDR1 and CDR2: SNHLY and FYNNEI. CDR3 sequence: CASNFVSPADIQYF. The CDR3, as DNA: TGTGCCAGCAACTTTGTTTCCCCAGCGGACATTCAGTACTTC.

Many counts were recorded for this clonotype. This chain connects TRBV27 to TRBJ2-7; D unresolved. The CDR3 is made up of 13 amino acids. With 1 base removed from V and 5 bases from J, the gap between germline ends came to 9 bases. Germline values: CDR1 MNHEY, CDR2 SMNVEV (reference sequence). Written as DNA, the CDR3 is TGTGCCAGCAGTTTATACCTGACGGACGAGCAGTACTTC. Its translation: CASSLYLTDEQYF.

In this sample, this clonotype turned up many times. The V gene is TRBV3-1, the J gene TRBJ2-1, with 8 bases matching TRBD2. The J segment lost 4 bases and the V segment lost 4 bases, leaving 9 bases of the junction unmatched. Germline CDR1 reads LGHDT; CDR2 reads YNNKEL (reference sequence). CDR3 length: 16 residues. CDR3 protein: CASSPERGTRYNEQFF. The CDR3 bases are TGTGCCAGCAGCCCGGAGCGGGGGACGAGGTACAATGAGCAGTTCTTC.

The sample holds a few counts of this clonotype. The CDR3 loop reads CASSQIYLGRASNYGYTF. CDR3 bases: TGTGCCAGCAGTCAAATCTACCTTGGGAGGGCCTCTAACTATGGCTACACCTTC. V is TRBV6-1 and J is TRBJ1-2; no firm D call. Trimming removed 5 bases from V and 0 bases from J, with 22 bases in between. The germline CDR1 and CDR2 sequences are MNHNS and SASEGT. CDR3 size: 18 residues.